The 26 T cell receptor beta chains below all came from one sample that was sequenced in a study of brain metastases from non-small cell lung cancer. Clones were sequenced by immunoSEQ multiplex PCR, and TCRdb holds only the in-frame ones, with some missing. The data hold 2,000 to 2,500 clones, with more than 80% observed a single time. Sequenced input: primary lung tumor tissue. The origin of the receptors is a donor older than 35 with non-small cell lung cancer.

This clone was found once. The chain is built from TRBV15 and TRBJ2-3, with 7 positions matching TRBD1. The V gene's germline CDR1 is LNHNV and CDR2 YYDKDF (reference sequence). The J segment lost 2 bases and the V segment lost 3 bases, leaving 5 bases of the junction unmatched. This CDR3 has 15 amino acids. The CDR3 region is CATSSGQGDTDTQYF. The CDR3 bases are TGTGCCACCAGCAGCGGGCAGGGGGACACAGATACGCAGTATTTT.

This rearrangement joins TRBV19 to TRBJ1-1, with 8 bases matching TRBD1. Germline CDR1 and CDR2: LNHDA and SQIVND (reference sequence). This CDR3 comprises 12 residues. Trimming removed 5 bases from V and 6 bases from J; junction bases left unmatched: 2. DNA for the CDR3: TGTGCCAGTAGTCCACAGGGGGCTGAAGCTTTCTTT. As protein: CASSPQGAEAFF.

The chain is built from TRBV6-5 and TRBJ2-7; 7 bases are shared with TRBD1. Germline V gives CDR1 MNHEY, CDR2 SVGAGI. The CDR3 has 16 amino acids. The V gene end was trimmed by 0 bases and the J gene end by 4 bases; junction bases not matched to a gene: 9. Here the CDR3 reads CASSYSHGTVRYEQYF. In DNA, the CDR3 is TGTGCCAGCAGTTACTCCCATGGGACAGTCCGGTACGAGCAGTACTTC.

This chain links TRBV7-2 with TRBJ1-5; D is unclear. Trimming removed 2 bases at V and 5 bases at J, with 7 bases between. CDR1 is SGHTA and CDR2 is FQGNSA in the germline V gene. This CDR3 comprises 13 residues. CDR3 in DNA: TGTGCCAGCAGCTTATGGGGATATCAGCCCCAGCATTTT. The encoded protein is CASSLWGYQPQHF.

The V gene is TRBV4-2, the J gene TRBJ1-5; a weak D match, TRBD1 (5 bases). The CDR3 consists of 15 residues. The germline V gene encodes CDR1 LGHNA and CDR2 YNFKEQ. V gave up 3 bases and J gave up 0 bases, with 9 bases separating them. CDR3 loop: CASSHATASNQPQHF. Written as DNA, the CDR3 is TGTGCCAGCAGCCATGCGACAGCTAGCAATCAGCCCCAGCATTTT.

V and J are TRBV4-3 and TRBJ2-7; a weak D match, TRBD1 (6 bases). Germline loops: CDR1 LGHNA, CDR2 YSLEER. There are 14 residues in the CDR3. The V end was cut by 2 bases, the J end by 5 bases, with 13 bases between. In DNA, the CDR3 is TGCGCCAGCAGCCAAAAACTACAGGGTAACGAGCAGTACTTC. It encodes CASSQKLQGNEQYF.

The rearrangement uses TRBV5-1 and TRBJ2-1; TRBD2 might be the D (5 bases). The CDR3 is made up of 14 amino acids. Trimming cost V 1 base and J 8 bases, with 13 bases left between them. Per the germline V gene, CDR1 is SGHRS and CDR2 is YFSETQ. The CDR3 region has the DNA TGCGCCAGCAGCTTGCGCGCTAGCTCAGATGAGCAGTTCTTC. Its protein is CASSLRASSDEQFF.

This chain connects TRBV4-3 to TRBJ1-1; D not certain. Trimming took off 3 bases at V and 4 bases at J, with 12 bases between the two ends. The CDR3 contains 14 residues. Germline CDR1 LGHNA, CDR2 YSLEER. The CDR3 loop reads CASSHGSPVTEAFF. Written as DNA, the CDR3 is TGCGCCAGCAGCCATGGGTCCCCAGTCACTGAAGCTTTCTTT.

This CDR3 is CASSPGTGGNEQFF. The CDR3 nucleotides are TGTGCCAGCAGTCCCGGGACAGGGGGCAATGAGCAGTTCTTC. The chain is built from TRBV6-4 and TRBJ2-1, with 11 bases that match TRBD1. V was clipped by 5 bases and J by 6 bases; unmatched bases: 3. Germline values: CDR1 MRHNA, CDR2 SNTAGT. The length of the CDR3 is 14 residues.

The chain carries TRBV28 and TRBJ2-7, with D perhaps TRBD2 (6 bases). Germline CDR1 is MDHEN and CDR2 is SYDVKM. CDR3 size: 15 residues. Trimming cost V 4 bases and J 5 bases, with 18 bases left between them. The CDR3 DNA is TGTGCCAGCAGTTCCCCCTGGGGGGTCAATAACGAGCAGTACTTC. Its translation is CASSSPWGVNNEQYF.

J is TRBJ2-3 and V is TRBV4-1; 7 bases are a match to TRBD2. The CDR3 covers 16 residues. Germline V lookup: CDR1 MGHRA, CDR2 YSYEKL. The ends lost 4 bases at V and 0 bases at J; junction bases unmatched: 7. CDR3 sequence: CASSRKTSRSTDTQYF. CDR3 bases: TGCGCCAGCAGCCGCAAGACTAGCAGAAGCACAGATACGCAGTATTTT.

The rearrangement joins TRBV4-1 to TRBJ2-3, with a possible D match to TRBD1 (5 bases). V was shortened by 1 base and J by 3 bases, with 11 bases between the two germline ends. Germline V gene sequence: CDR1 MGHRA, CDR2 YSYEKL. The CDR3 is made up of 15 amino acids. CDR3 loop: CASSQGPGKTDTQYF. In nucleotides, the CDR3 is TGCGCCAGCAGCCAAGGGCCAGGGAAGACAGATACGCAGTATTTT.

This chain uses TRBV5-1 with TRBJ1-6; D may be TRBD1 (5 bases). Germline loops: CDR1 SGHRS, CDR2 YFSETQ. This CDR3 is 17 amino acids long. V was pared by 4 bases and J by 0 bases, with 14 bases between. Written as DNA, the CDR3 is TGCGCCAGCAGCCAGGGTCAGAGGAGCTCCTATAATTCACCCCTCCACTTT. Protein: CASSQGQRSSYNSPLHF.

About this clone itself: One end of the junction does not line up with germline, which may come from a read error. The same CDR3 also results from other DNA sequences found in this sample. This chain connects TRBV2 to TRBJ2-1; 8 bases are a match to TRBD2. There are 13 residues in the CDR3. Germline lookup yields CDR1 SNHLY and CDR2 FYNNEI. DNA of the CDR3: TGTGCCAGCAGTGAATTAGCGGGAAATGAACAGTTCTTC. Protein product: CASSELAGNEQFF.

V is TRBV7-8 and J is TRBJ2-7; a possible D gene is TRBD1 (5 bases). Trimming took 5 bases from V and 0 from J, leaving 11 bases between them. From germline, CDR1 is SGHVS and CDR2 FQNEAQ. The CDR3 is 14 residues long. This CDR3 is CASSRDRSSYEQYF. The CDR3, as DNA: TGTGCCAGCAGCCGAGACAGAAGCTCCTACGAGCAGTACTTC.

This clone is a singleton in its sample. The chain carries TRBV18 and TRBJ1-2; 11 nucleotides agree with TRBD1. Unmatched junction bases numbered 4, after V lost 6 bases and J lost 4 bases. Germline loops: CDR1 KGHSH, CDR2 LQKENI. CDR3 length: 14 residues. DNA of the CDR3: TGTGCCAGCTCCCCCGGGACAGGGGGCTATGGCTACACCTTC. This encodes CASSPGTGGYGYTF. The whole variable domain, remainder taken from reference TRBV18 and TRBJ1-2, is NAGVMQNPRHLVRRRGQEARLRCSPMKGHSHVYWYRQLPEEGLKFMVYLQKENIIDESGMPKERFSAEFPKEGPSILRIQQVVRGDSAAYFCASSPGTGGYGYTFGSGTRLTVV.

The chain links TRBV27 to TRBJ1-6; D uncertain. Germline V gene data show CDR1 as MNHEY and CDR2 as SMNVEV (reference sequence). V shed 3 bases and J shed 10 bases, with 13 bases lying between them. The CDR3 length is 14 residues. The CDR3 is CASSFSGYGSPLHF. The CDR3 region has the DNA TGTGCCAGCAGTTTCTCAGGCTACGGATCACCCCTCCACTTT.

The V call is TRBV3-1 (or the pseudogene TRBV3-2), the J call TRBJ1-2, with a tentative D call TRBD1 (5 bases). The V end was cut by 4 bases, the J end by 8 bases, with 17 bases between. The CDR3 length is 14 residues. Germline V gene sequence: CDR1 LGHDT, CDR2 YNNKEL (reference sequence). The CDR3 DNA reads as TGTGCCAGCAGCCCTGCCGGACGGGACGCAGGCTACACCTTC. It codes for CASSPAGRDAGYTF.

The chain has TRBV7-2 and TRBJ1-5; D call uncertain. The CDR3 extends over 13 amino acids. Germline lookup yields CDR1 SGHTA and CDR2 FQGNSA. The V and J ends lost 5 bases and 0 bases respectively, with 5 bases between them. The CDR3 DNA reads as TGTGCCAGCAGCCGTACTAGCAATCAGCCCCAGCATTTT. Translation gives CASSRTSNQPQHF.

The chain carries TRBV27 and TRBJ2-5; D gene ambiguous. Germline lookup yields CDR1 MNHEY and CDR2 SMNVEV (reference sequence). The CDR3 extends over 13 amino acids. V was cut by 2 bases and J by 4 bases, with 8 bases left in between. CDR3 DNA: TGTGCCAGCAGTTTAAACCAACGAGAGACCCAGTACTTC. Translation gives CASSLNQRETQYF.

CDR3 protein: CANGLTSNTGELFF. The DNA for the CDR3 is TGTGCCAACGGACTAACCTCGAACACCGGGGAGCTGTTTTTT. The rearrangement uses TRBV28 and TRBJ2-2, with D possibly matching TRBD2 (6 bases). Germline CDR1 MDHEN, CDR2 SYDVKM. V lost 10 bases, J lost 0 bases, and 12 bases lay in between. This CDR3 is 14 amino acids long. The whole variable domain, filled in from reference TRBV28 and TRBJ2-2, reads DVKVTQSSRYLVKRTGEKVFLECVQDMDHENMFWYRQDPGLGLRLIYFSYDVKMKEKGDIPEGYSVSREKKERFSLILESASTNQTSMYLCANGLTSNTGELFFGEGSRLTVL.

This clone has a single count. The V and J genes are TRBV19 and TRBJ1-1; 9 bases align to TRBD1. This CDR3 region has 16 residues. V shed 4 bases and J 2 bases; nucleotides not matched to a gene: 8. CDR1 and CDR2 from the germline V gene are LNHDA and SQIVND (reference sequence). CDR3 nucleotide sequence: TGTGCCAGTAGTACCCCTCGGGACAGGGACAACACTGAAGCTTTCTTT. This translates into CASSTPRDRDNTEAFF. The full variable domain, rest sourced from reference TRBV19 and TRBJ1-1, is DGGITQSPKYLFRKEGQNVTLSCEQNLNHDAMYWYRQDPGQGLRLIYYSQIVNDFQKGDIAEGYSVSREKKESFPLTVTSAQKNPTAFYLCASSTPRDRDNTEAFFGQGTRLTVV.

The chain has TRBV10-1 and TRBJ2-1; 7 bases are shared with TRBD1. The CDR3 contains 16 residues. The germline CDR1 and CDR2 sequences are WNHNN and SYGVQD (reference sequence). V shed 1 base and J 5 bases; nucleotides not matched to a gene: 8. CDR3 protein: CASSEFRQGPNNEQFF. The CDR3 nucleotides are TGCGCCAGCAGTGAGTTTCGACAGGGACCCAACAATGAGCAGTTCTTC.

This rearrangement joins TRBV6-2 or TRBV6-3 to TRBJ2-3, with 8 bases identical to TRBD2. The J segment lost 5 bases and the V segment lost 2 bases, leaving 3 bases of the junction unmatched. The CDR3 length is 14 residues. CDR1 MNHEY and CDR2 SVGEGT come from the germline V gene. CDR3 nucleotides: TGTGCCAGCAGTTACCTTCTAGCGGGAGATACGCAGTATTTT. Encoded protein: CASSYLLAGDTQYF.

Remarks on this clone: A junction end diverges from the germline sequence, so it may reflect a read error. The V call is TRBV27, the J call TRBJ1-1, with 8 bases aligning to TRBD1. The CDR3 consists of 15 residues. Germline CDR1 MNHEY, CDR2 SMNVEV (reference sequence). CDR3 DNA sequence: TGTGCCAGCAGTTCCTGGACAGGGAAGGGCACTGAAGCTTTTTTT. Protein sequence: CASSSWTGKGTEAFF.

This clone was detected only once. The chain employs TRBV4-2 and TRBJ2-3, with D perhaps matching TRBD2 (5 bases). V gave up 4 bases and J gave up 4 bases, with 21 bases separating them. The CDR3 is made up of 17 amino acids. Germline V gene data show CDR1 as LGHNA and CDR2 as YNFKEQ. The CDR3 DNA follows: TGTGCCAGCAGCCTACTTTTAATAGGGAGAGTCCCAGATACGCAGTATTTT. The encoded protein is CASSLLLIGRVPDTQYF.